This T cell receptor (beta chain) was retrieved from a study of blood T cell repertoires in COVID-19. Original handling: Counts of nucleated cells, estimated from reference gene primer amplification, were obtained. Clones were read by immunoSEQ multiplex PCR, and TCRdb kept only the in-frame ones, dropping some. V and J calls and clone size are given by that table; D and trimming were obtained from the DNA. The repertoire holds about 260,000 clones, with 88% as singletons. CDR3 length equals 15 residues. V lost 3 bases, J lost 12 bases, and 19 bases lay in between. In germline, CDR1 is SGDLS, CDR2 YYNGEE.

The gene calls are TRBV9 and TRBJ2-6; a weak D match, TRBD2 (7 bases). Sequenced: peripheral blood. The clonotype was recovered from a human donor in a cohort sampled during active COVID-19. In DNA form, the CDR3 reads TGTGCCAGCAGCGCGGGGGGCGGGGTCAGCTCCGTCCTGACTTTC. Residues: CASSAGGGVSSVLTF.